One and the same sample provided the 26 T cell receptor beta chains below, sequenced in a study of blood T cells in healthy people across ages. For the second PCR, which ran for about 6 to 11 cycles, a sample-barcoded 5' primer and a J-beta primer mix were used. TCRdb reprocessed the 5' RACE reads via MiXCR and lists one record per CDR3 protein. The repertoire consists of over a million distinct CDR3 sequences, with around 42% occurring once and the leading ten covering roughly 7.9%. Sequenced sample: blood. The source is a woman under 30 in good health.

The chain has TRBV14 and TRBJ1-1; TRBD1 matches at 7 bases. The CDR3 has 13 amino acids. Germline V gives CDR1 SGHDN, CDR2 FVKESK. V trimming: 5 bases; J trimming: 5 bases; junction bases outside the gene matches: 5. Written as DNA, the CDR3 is TGTGCCAGCAGCGCACAGGGGAAGACTGAAGCTTTCTTT. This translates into CASSAQGKTEAFF.

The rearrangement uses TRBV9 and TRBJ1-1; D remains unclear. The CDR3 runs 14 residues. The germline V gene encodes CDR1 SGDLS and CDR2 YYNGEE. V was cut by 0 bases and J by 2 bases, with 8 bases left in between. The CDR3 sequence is CASSVVAENTEAFF. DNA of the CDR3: TGTGCCAGCAGCGTAGTTGCAGAAAACACTGAAGCTTTCTTT.

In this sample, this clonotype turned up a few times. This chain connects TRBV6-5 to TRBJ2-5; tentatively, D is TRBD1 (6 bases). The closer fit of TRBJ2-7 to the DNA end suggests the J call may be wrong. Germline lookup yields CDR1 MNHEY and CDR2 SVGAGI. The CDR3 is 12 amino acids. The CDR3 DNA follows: TGTGCCAGCAGTTTCGCAGGGGCCGAGCAGTACTTC. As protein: CASSFAGAEQYF.

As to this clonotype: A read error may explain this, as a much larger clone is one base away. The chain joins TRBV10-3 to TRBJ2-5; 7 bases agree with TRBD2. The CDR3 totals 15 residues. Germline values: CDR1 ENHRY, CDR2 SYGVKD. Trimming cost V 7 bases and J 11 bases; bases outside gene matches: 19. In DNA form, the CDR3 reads TGTGCCATCACCAGATCTGCGGGAGAAATAAATGAGCAGTACTTC. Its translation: CAITRSAGEINEQYF.

CDR3 sequence: CASSLERGGTETQYF. The CDR3 DNA reads TGTGCCAGCAGTTTGGAGCGCGGGGGAACGGAGACCCAGTACTTC. V is TRBV6-6 and J is TRBJ2-7; 7 bases line up with TRBD2. The J call may be wrong; the DNA end is better matched by TRBJ2-5. This CDR3 region has 15 residues. Per germline, CDR1 MNHNY and CDR2 SVGAGI (reference sequence).

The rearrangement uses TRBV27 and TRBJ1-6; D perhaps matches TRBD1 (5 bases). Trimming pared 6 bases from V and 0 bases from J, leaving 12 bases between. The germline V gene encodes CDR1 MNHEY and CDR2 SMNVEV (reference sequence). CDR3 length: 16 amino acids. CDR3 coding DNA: TGTGCCAGCAGGGGGGGAGGTCACTCCTATAATTCACCCCTCCACTTT. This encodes CASRGGGHSYNSPLHF.

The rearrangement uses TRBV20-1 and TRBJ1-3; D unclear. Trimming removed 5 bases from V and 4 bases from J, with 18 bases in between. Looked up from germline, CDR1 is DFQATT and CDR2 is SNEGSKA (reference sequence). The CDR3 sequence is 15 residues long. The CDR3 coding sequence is TGCAGTGCTCGAGGCGGGCGGTCCGGGGGAAACACCATATATTTT. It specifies CSARGGRSGGNTIYF.

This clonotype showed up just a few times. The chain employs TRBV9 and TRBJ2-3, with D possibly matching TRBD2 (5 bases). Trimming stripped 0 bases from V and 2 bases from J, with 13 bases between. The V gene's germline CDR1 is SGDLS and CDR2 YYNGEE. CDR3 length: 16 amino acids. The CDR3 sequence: CASSVGLAFNTDTQYF. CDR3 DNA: TGTGCCAGCAGCGTAGGCCTAGCCTTCAACACAGATACGCAGTATTTT.

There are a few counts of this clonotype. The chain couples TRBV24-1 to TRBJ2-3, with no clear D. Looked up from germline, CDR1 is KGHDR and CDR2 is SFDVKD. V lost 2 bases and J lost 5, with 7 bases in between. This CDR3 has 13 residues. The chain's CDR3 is CATSDSPRDTQYF. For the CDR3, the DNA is TGTGCCACCAGTGATTCGCCTCGAGATACGCAGTATTTT.

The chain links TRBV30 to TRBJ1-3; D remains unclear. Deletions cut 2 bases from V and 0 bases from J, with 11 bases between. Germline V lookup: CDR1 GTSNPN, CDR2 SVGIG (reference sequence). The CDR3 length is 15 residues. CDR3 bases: TGTGCCTGGAGTCCCCTTGCGGACTCTGGAAACACCATATATTTT. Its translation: CAWSPLADSGNTIYF. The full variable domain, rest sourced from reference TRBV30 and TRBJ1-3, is SQTIHQWPATLVQPVGSPLSLECTVEGTSNPNLYWYRQAAGRGLQLLFYSVGIGQISSEVPQNLSASRPQDRQFILSSKKLLLSDSGFYLCAWSPLADSGNTIYFGEGSWLTVV.

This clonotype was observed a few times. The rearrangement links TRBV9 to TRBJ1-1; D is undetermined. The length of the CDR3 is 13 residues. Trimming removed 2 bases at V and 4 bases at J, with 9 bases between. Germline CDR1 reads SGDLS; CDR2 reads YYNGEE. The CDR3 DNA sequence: TGTGCCAGCAGCGTTGGGCAGTTCACTGAAGCTTTCTTT. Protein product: CASSVGQFTEAFF.

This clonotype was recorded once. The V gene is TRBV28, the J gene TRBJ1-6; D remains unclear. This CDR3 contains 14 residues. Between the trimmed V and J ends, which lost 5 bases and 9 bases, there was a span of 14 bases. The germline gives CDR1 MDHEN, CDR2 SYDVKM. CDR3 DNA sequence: TGTGCCAGCAGTCCCGATGATGTGATTTCACCCCTCCACTTT. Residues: CASSPDDVISPLHF.

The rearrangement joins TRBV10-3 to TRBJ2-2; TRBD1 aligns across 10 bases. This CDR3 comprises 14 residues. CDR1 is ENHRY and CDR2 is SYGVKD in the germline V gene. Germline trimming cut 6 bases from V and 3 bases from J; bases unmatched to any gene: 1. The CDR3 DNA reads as TGTGCCATCAGCGGGACAGGGGACACCGGGGAGCTGTTTTTT. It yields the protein CAISGTGDTGELFF.

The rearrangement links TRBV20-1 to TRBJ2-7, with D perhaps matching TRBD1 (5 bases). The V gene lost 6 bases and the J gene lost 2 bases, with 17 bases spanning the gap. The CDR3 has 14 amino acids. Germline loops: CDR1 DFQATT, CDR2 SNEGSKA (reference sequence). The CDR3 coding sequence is TGCAGTGCGGCTACAGGCGTTTCCCCCTACGAGCAGTACTTC. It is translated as CSAATGVSPYEQYF.

In DNA, the CDR3 is TGTGCCAGCAGTTACCCTTCTTCGGGGTTGAACACTGAAGCTTTCTTT. Its protein product is CASSYPSSGLNTEAFF. This sequence joins TRBV6-5 and TRBJ1-1; D unresolved. CDR1 is MNHEY, CDR2 SVGAGI, per germline. The CDR3 contains 16 residues. V was pared by 2 bases and J by 0 bases, with 13 bases between.

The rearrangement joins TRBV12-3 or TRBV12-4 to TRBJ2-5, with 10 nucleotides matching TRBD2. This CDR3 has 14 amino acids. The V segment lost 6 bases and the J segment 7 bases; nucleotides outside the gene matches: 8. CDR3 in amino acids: CASSSTSGEGTQYF. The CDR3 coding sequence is TGTGCCAGCAGCTCCACTAGCGGGGAGGGGACCCAGTACTTC.

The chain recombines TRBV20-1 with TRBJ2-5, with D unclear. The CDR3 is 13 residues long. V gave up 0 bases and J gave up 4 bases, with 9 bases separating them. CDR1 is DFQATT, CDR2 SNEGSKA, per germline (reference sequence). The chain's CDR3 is CSARDRFLETQYF. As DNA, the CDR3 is TGCAGTGCTAGAGACCGTTTCCTAGAGACCCAGTACTTC.

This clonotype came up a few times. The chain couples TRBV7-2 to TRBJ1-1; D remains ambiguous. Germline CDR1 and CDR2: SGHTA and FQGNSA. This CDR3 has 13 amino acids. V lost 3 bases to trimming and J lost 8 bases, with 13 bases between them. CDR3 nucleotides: TGTGCCAGCAGCTTGCGGAGTGGGGTGGAAGCTTTCTTT. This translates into CASSLRSGVEAFF.

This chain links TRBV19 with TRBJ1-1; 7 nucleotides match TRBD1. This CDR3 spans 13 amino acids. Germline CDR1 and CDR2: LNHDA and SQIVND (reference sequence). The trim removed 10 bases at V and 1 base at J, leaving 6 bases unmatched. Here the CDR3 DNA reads TGTGCCACTCGGGACAGTTGGAACACTGAAGCTTTCTTT. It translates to CATRDSWNTEAFF.

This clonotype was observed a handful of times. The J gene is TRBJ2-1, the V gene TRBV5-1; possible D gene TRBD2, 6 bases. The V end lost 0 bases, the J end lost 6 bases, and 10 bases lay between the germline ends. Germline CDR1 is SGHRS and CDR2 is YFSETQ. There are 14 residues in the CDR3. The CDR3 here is CASSLGAGSNEQFF. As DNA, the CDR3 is TGCGCCAGCAGCTTGGGAGCGGGTAGCAATGAGCAGTTCTTC. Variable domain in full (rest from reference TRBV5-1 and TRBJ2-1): KAGVTQTPRYLIKTRGQQVTLSCSPISGHRSVSWYQQTPGQGLQFLFEYFSETQRNKGNFPGRFSGRQFSNSRSEMNVSTLELGDSALYLCASSLGAGSNEQFFGPGTRLTVL.

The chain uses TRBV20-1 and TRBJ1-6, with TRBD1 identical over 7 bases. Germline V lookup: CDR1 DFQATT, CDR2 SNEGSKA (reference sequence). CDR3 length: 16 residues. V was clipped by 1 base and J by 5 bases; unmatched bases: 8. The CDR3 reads CSARGFAGQDNSPLHF. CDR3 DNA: TGCAGTGCTAGAGGGTTTGCCGGACAGGATAATTCACCCCTCCACTTT.

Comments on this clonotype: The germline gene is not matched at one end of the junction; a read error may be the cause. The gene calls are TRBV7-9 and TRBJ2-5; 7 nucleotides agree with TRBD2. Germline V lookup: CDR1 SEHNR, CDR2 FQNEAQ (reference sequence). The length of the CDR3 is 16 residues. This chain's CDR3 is CANSLVRAGSQETQYF. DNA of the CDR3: TGTGCCAACAGCTTAGTTAGAGCGGGAAGTCAAGAGACCCAGTACTTC.

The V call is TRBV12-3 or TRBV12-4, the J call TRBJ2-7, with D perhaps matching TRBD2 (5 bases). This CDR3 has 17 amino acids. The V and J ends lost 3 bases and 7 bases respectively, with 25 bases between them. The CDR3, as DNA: TGTGCCAGCAGTTTTAATGTGGAACTAGTACCCCACAATGAGCAGTACTTC. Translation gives CASSFNVELVPHNEQYF.

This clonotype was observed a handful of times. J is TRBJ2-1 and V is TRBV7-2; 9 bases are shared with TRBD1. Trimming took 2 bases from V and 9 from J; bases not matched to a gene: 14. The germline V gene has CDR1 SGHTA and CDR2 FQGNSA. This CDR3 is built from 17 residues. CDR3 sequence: CASSLRTGTGSEGEQFF. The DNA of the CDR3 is TGTGCCAGCAGCTTACGGACCGGGACAGGGAGCGAGGGTGAGCAGTTCTTC. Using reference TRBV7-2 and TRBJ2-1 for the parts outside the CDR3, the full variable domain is GAGVSQSPSNKVTEKGKDVELRCDPISGHTALYWYRQSLGQGLEFLIYFQGNSAPDKSGLPSDRFSAERTGGSVSTLTIQRTQQEDSAVYLCASSLRTGTGSEGEQFFGPGTRLTVL.

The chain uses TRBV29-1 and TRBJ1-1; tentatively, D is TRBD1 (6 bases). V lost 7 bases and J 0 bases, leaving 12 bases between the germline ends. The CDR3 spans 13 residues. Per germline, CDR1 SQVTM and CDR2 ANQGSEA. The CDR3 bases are TGCAGCGCCGGACAGATGTTGAACACTGAAGCTTTCTTT. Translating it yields CSAGQMLNTEAFF.

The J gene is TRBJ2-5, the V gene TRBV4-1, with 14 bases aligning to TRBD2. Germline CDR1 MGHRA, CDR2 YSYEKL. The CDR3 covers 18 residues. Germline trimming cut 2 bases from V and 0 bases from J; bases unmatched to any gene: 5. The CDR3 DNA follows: TGCGCCAGCAGCCAATTCGGGACTAGCGGGAGTTACCAAGAGACCCAGTACTTC. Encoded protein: CASSQFGTSGSYQETQYF.